These T cell receptor beta chains were read from a single sample in a study of T-cell reconstitution after alpha-beta-depleted transplantation in children. TCRdb redid the calling of the PCR reads with MiXCR, one entry per CDR3 protein. The table lists around 490,000 distinct CDR3 sequences, approximately 10% of them singletons. This specimen consisted of PBMCs, mostly from graft donor cells, obtained 180 days after TCRalphabeta/CD19-depleted stem cell transplant. The receptors come from a female patient aged 2-9 years who had a stem cell transplant for aplastic anemia, so the T cells may come from the graft donor. The CDR3 runs from the conserved cysteine through the conserved F or W. D genes are given only for firm matches. Not every row has a clone size; where given, it reads once, few, many or a size class.

>TRBD2|TRBV20-1|NA|TRBJ2-5
TGCAGTGCCATCCCGTTAGCGGGAGGGCCCTATGAGACCCAGTACTTC
CSAIPLAGGPYETQYF
>NA|TRBV7-6|NA|TRBJ2-1
TGTGCCAGCAGGGACTCTAGCTCCCCTGAGCAGTTCTTC
CASRDSSSPEQFF
>NA|TRBV4-2|NA|TRBJ1-5
TGTGCCAGCAGCCAAGGCGGGGACGGCAATCAGCCCCAGCATTTT
CASSQGGDGNQPQHF
>TRBD2|TRBV4-3|few|TRBJ2-1
TGCGCCAGCAGCCTGAGCCGGACTAGCGGGAGTATCCACAATGAGCAGTTCTTC
CASSLSRTSGSIHNEQFF
>NA|TRBV15|few|TRBJ2-1
TGTGCCACCAGCAGAGGTCCCGGGGACCCCTACAATGAGCAGTTCTTC
CATSRGPGDPYNEQFF
>NA|TRBV5-1|many|TRBJ2-2
TGCGCCAGCAGCTTGACCACCGCGAACACCGGGGAGCTGTTTTTT
CASSLTTANTGELFF
>NA|TRBV7-8|NA|TRBJ2-7
TGTGCCAGCAGCGTGGATAGGGCCTACGAGCAGTACTTC
CASSVDRAYEQYF
>NA|TRBV28|NA|TRBJ2-7
TGTGCCAGCAAGCCGGGACATCTCTACGAGCAGTACTTC
CASKPGHLYEQYF
>NA|TRBV24-1|many|TRBJ2-5
TGTGCCACCAGTGACGCCTCTGGGGGCCAAGAGACCCAGTACTTC
CATSDASGGQETQYF
>TRBD1|TRBV9|NA|TRBJ2-1
TGTGCCAGCAGCGCAGACAGGGGGAGGGAGCAGTTCTTC
CASSADRGREQFF
>NA|TRBV6-2/TRBV6-3|many|TRBJ2-1
TGTGCCAGCAGTTACCGCGTCCATCCCAAGTTCTTC
CASSYRVHPKFF
>TRBD1|TRBV20-1|NA|TRBJ1-6
TGCAGTGCTAGAGAGAATAACAGGGGGACAAAACCCCCACCCCTCCACTTT
CSARENNRGTKPPPLHF
>NA|TRBV7-9|NA|TRBJ1-5
TGTGCCAGCAGCTTAGAAGGGACCTTACAGCCCCAGCATTTT
CASSLEGTLQPQHF
>NA|TRBV20-1|NA|TRBJ2-7
TGCAGTGGGCTAGTTCTATACGAGCAGTACTTC
CSGLVLYEQYF
>NA|TRBV18|NA|TRBJ1-5
TGTGCCAGCTCACCACGGATGGGGGATCAGCCCCAGCATTTT
CASSPRMGDQPQHF
>NA|TRBV5-1|NA|TRBJ2-7
TGCGCCAGCAGCCCGCGGGCGGCGGGCTACGAGCAGTACTTC
CASSPRAAGYEQYF
>TRBD1|TRBV28|NA|TRBJ2-7
TGTGCCAGCAGCCTCCCGGGACAGGGGGTCTACGAGCAGTACTTC
CASSLPGQGVYEQYF
>TRBD2|TRBV20-1|NA|TRBJ2-5
TGCAGTGCTAGCTTGGGACTAGCGGTCGAGACCCAGTACTTC
CSASLGLAVETQYF
>NA|TRBV20-1|NA|TRBJ2-2
TGCAGTGCTGGCAGGGGCTGGTCCGGGGAGCTGTTTTTT
CSAGRGWSGELFF
>NA|TRBV15|NA|TRBJ1-2
TGTGCCACCAGCAGAGGGGACGGAAACTATGGCTACACCTTC
CATSRGDGNYGYTF
>TRBD2|TRBV12-5|many|TRBJ2-3
TGTGCTAGTGGACCGTCAGCGGGAAAGGGCACAGATACGCAGTATTTT
CASGPSAGKGTDTQYF
>NA|TRBV6-5|many|TRBJ2-1
TGTGCCAGCAGTAACGACAATTCCTACAATGAGCAGTTCTTC
CASSNDNSYNEQFF
>NA|TRBV15|few|TRBJ1-1
TGTGCCACCAGCACGAACACTGAAGCTTTCTTT
CATSTNTEAFF
>TRBD1|TRBV7-8|NA|TRBJ2-5
TGTGCCAGCAGCTTAGACCGGGACAGTAAAGAGACCCAGTACTTC
CASSLDRDSKETQYF
>TRBD2|TRBV13|many|TRBJ2-3
TGTGCCAGCAGCTACACTTCGACACTAGCGGGAGAACCCACAGATACGCAGTATTTT
CASSYTSTLAGEPTDTQYF
>NA|TRBV21-1|NA|TRBJ2-7
TGTGCCAGCAGCAAAGATGGGACAGGGGTCTACGAGCAGTACTTC
CASSKDGTGVYEQYF
>TRBD1|TRBV25-1|NA|TRBJ2-1
TGTGCCAGCCGAAGTACCGGGACAGGGGGAGGGGAGCAGTTCTTC
CASRSTGTGGGEQFF
>NA|TRBV7-9|NA|TRBJ2-1
TGTGCCAGCAACGGACTACCTTACAATGAGCAGTTCTTC
CASNGLPYNEQFF
>TRBD2|TRBV29-1|many|TRBJ2-1
TGCAGCGTTACTAGCGGGGGATCCCTTCCAGGTTTCGAGGGTGAGCAGTTCTTC
CSVTSGGSLPGFEGEQFF
>NA|TRBV29-1|few|TRBJ1-2
TGCAGCGTTGATGACGGGAGAGACTATGGCTACACCTTC
CSVDDGRDYGYTF
>TRBD1|TRBV28|NA|TRBJ1-3
TGTGCCAGCAGTCCCGGGACAGGGATCCTCTCTGGAAACACCATATATTTT
CASSPGTGILSGNTIYF
>NA|TRBV7-9|NA|TRBJ1-1
TGTGCCAGCAGGAGGACTGACACTGAAGCTTTCTTT
CASRRTDTEAFF
>TRBD1|TRBV24-1|NA|TRBJ1-1
TGTGCCACCAGGCACGGGGGACAGGGGGTATCTGAAGCTTTCTTT
CATRHGGQGVSEAFF
>NA|TRBV6-2/TRBV6-3|many|TRBJ2-3
TGTGCCAGCAGCCACTCCCTAGCGGATACGCAGTATTTT
CASSHSLADTQYF
>NA|TRBV5-5|NA|TRBJ2-1
TGTGCCAGCAGGCCTGGGCTAGCCTCCTACAATGAGCAGTTCTTC
CASRPGLASYNEQFF
>TRBD1|TRBV12-3/TRBV12-4|few|TRBJ1-4
TGTGCCAGCAGTTTAGCTACGACCGGGACAGGCCTAAAACTGTTTTTT
CASSLATTGTGLKLFF
>NA|TRBV29-1|NA|TRBJ2-7
TGCAGCGTTTCCCGGGACACCAAACCCTACGAGCAGTACTTC
CSVSRDTKPYEQYF
>NA|TRBV27|NA|TRBJ2-1
TGTGCCAGCAGTTTATTCAGAACCAGGGTTACCCGAGATGAGCAGTTCTTC
CASSLFRTRVTRDEQFF
>NA|TRBV19|NA|TRBJ1-5
TGTGCCAGTACCAGGACAGAGGGTTACTATCAGCCCCAGCATTTT
CASTRTEGYYQPQHF
>NA|TRBV6-1|few|TRBJ1-2
TGTGCCAGCAGTCCCGGGCCTTCTCCTGCCGGCTACACCTTC
CASSPGPSPAGYTF
>NA|TRBV20-1|few|TRBJ2-2
TGCAGTGCTAGTTACGGGGGGCTGTGGACCGGGGAGCTGTTTTTT
CSASYGGLWTGELFF
>TRBD1|TRBV12-3/TRBV12-4|few|TRBJ1-2
TGTGCCAGCAGCTCTAAAAGACAGGGGGCGAACGGCTATGGCTACACCTTC
CASSSKRQGANGYGYTF